The 9 T cell receptor beta chains listed next were all sequenced from one sample in a study of blood T cells in healthy people across ages. A J-beta primer mix and a sample-barcoded 5' primer were used in a second PCR of roughly 6 to 11 cycles. TCRdb recomputed calls from the 5' RACE reads with MiXCR, one row per CDR3 protein. The table has about 320,000 distinct CDR3 sequences, roughly 26% seen once. Sample: blood. The receptors originated from a woman between 65 and 79 years old in good health.

As concerns this clonotype: One junction end does not reproduce the germline sequence, and a read error may be involved. V usage is TRBV4-2 and J usage is TRBJ1-3, with D unclear. Germline V lookup: CDR1 LGHNA, CDR2 YNFKEQ. The CDR3 loop spans 14 amino acids. CDR3 sequence: CASSQQDTGNTIYF. The CDR3 DNA sequence: TGTGCCAGCAGCCAACAAGACACTGGGAACACCATATATTTT.

This clonotype was recorded at least ten times. This chain connects TRBV4-1 to TRBJ2-5; the D gene is possibly TRBD2 (6 bases). The end of the DNA aligns better with TRBJ2-1, so the J call may be wrong. The germline V gene encodes CDR1 MGHRA and CDR2 YSYEKL. The CDR3 has 12 residues. CDR3 sequence: CASSQEAGGQFF. CDR3 coding DNA: TGCGCCAGCAGCCAAGAAGCCGGGGGGCAGTTCTTC.

V usage is TRBV20-1 and J usage is TRBJ1-1; no clear D gene. This CDR3 has 12 residues. Trimming took 1 base from V and 5 from J, leaving 8 bases between them. Germline CDR1 and CDR2: DFQATT and SNEGSKA (reference sequence). The CDR3, as DNA: TGCAGTGCTAGAGTGGTGCAAACTGAAGCTTTCTTT. This gives the protein CSARVVQTEAFF.

The chain employs TRBV7-9 and TRBJ1-2; TRBD1 is a possible D gene (5 bases). The CDR3 totals 13 residues. Germline CDR1 and CDR2: SEHNR and FQNEAQ (reference sequence). The V end lost 5 bases, the J end lost 3 bases, and 10 bases lay between the germline ends. Here the CDR3 reads CASSPGPYYGYTF. Here the CDR3 DNA reads TGTGCCAGCAGCCCGGGACCTTACTATGGCTACACCTTC.

J is TRBJ1-2 and V is TRBV7-2, with D unclear. Germline V gives CDR1 SGHTA, CDR2 FQGNSA. V was pared by 5 bases and J by 4 bases, with 11 bases between. CDR3 length: 13 residues. In DNA form, the CDR3 reads TGTGCCAGCAGCCCCCGGGCGGCCTATGGCTACACCTTC. It encodes CASSPRAAYGYTF.

J is TRBJ2-5 and V is TRBV7-3; 8 bases are shared with TRBD2. TRBJ2-1 matches the DNA end more closely, so the J call is doubtful. Per germline, CDR1 SGHTA and CDR2 FQGTGA. The CDR3 covers 15 residues. CDR3 DNA: TGTGCCAGCAGTGAACTAGCGGCCAAGCAGGCTGAGCAGTTCTTC. This codes for CASSELAAKQAEQFF.

This clonotype was counted a few times. J is TRBJ1-5 and V is TRBV7-9, with 10 bases matching TRBD1. CDR3 size: 17 residues. CDR1 and CDR2 from the germline V gene are SEHNR and FQNEAQ (reference sequence). The trim removed 5 bases at V and 2 bases at J, leaving 9 bases unmatched. CDR3: CASSGGSGTGGNQPQHF. The CDR3 DNA reads as TGTGCCAGCAGCGGCGGATCCGGGACAGGGGGCAATCAGCCCCAGCATTTT.

The CDR3 DNA reads TGTGCCAGCAGAGGGGATCTAGCGGCCCCCTACAATGAGCAGTTCTTC. This codes for CASRGDLAAPYNEQFF. The genes are TRBV6-2 or TRBV6-3 and TRBJ2-1; 7 bases are shared with TRBD2. CDR3 length: 16 amino acids. The J segment lost 2 bases and the V segment lost 6 bases, leaving 10 bases of the junction unmatched. Germline CDR1 is MNHEY and CDR2 is SVGEGT.

This clonotype has a handful of counts. The V gene is TRBV18, the J gene TRBJ1-5; 7 nucleotides line up with TRBD1. Germline loops: CDR1 KGHSH, CDR2 LQKENI. V dropped 6 bases and J dropped 1; count of bases not matched to a gene: 12. The CDR3 contains 17 residues. The CDR3 is CASSPENRGGSNQPQHF. CDR3 nucleotide sequence: TGTGCCAGCTCCCCTGAAAACAGGGGTGGAAGCAATCAGCCCCAGCATTTT.